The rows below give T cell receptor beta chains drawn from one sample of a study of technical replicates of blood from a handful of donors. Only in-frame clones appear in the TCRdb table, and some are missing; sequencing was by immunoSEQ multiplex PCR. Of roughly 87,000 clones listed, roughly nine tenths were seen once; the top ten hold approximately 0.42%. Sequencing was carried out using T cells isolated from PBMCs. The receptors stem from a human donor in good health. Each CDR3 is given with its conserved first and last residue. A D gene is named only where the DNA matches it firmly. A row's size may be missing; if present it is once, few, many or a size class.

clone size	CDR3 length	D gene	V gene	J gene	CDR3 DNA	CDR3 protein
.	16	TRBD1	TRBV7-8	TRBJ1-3	TGTGCCAGCAGCTTCTCGACAGGGCACTCTGGAAACACCATATATTTT	CASSFSTGHSGNTIYF
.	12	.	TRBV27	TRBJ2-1	TGTGCCAGCAGGGACAGTTACAATGAGCAGTTCTTC	CASRDSYNEQFF
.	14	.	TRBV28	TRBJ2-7	TGTGCCAGCAGTTTGGGGTTAGGGGGCTACGAGCAGTACTTC	CASSLGLGGYEQYF
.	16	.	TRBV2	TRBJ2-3	TGTGCCAGCGAGCTCGCTAGCGGAGGGGGAACAGATACGCAGTATTTT	CASELASGGGTDTQYF
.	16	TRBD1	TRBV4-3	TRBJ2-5	TGCGCCAGCAGCCAAGATCTAGGGACAGCCCGAGGGACCCAGTACTTC	CASSQDLGTARGTQYF
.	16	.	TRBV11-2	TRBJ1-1	TGTGCCAGCAGCCGAGGAGCGTACCCCATGAACACTGAAGCTTTCTTT	CASSRGAYPMNTEAFF
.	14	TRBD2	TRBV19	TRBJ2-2	TGTGCCAGTCAGACTAGCGGGAACACCGGGGAGCTGTTTTTT	CASQTSGNTGELFF
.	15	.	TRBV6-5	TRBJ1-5	TGTGCCAGCAGTTACCTGGGGGGGAGCAATCAGCCCCAGCATTTT	CASSYLGGSNQPQHF
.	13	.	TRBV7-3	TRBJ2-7	TGTGCCAGCAGCCTAGGCCCCCTCTACGAGCAGTACTTC	CASSLGPLYEQYF
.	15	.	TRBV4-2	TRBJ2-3	TGTGCCAGCAGCCAGGTTGGGGGCCACACAGATACGCAGTATTTT	CASSQVGGHTDTQYF
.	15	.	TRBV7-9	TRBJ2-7	TGTGCCAGCACCACCGGGCCGGGACAAGAGTACGAGCAGTACTTC	CASTTGPGQEYEQYF
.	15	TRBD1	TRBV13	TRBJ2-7	TGTGCCAGCAGCTCACAGGACAGGACCTCCTACGAGCAGTACTTC	CASSSQDRTSYEQYF
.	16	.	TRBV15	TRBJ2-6	TGTGCCACCAGCAGACTTACAGCGGGCGGGGCCAACGTCCTGACTTTC	CATSRLTAGGANVLTF
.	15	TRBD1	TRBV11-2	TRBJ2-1	TGTGCCAGCAGCTTAGAGACAGGGGGCAACAATGAGCAGTTCTTC	CASSLETGGNNEQFF
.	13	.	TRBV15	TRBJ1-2	TGTGCCACCAGCAGAGATGAGGACTATGGCTACACCTTC	CATSRDEDYGYTF
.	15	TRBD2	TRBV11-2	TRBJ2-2	TGTGCCAGCAGTCGAATACTAGCGGACACCGGGGAGCTGTTTTTT	CASSRILADTGELFF
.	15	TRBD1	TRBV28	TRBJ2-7	TGTGCCAGCAGCATGGGGGGACAGGGGGACTACGAGCAGTACTTC	CASSMGGQGDYEQYF
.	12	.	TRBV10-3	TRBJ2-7	TGTGCCATCAGCCAGGTCAGCTACGAGCAGTACTTC	CAISQVSYEQYF
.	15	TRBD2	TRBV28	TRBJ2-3	TGTGCCAGCAGTGGACTAGCGGGAAGCACAGATACGCAGTATTTT	CASSGLAGSTDTQYF
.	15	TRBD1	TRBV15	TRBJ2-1	TGTGCCACCAGCAGGACAGGGGGCGCTCGGAATGAGCAGTTCTTC	CATSRTGGARNEQFF
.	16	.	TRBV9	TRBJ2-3	TGTGCCAGCAGCCCTTTTATAGCCGGAGGGGAAGATACGCAGTATTTT	CASSPFIAGGEDTQYF
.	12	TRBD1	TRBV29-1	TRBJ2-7	TGCAGCACCCGGACAGGGAACTACGAGCAGTACTTC	CSTRTGNYEQYF
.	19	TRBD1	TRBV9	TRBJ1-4	TGTGCCAGCAGCGTGACGCCGGGACAGGGGAGCGCAACTAATGAAAAACTGTTTTTT	CASSVTPGQGSATNEKLFF
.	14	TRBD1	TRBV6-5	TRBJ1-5	TGTGCCAGCAGACAAACAGGGGGCAGACAGCCCCAGCATTTT	CASRQTGGRQPQHF
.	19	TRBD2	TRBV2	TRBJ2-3	TGTGCCAGCAGCGACGGACTAGCGGGAGTGGGGGGCCACAGAGATACGCAGTATTTT	CASSDGLAGVGGHRDTQYF
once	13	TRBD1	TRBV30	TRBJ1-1	TGTGCCTGGAAACGGGACAGGGCCACTGAAGCTTTCTTT	CAWKRDRATEAFF
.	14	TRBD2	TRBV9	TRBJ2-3	TGTGCCAGCAGCGTACTAGCGGGCACAGATACGCAGTATTTT	CASSVLAGTDTQYF
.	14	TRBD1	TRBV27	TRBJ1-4	TGTGCCAGCGCAGGGACAGGGCCGAATGAAAAACTGTTTTTT	CASAGTGPNEKLFF
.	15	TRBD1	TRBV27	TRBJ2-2	TGTGCCAGCAGCCATCCGGGACAGGGGACCGGGGAGCTGTTTTTT	CASSHPGQGTGELFF
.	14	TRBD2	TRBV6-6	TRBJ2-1	TGTGCCAGCAAATTACGGCGGGAGGATAAGGAGCAGTTCTTC	CASKLRREDKEQFF
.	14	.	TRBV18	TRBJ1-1	TGTGCCAGCTCACCGAGACAGCAGAACACTGAAGCTTTCTTT	CASSPRQQNTEAFF
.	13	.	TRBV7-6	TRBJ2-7	TGTGCCAGCAGCCCCGGTCCCAACTACGAGCAGTACTTC	CASSPGPNYEQYF
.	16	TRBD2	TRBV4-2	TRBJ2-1	TGTGCCAGCAGCCAAGAAGGGACTAGCGGGTACAATGAGCAGTTCTTC	CASSQEGTSGYNEQFF
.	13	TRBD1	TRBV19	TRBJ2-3	TGTGCCAGTAGTATGTTAGGGGGCGATACGCAGTATTTT	CASSMLGGDTQYF
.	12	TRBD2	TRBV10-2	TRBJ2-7	TGCGCCAGCAGTCGGGGGGAAAACGAGCAGTACTTC	CASSRGENEQYF
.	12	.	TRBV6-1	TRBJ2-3	TGTGCCAGCAGTGAATCGGCAGATACGCAGTATTTT	CASSESADTQYF
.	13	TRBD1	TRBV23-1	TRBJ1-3	TGCGCCGGAAGGGGGCTTTGTGGAAACACCATATATTTT	CAGRGLCGNTIYF
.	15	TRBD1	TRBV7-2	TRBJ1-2	TGTGCCAGCAGCTTAGACAGGGGAGCTAACTATGGCTACACCTTC	CASSLDRGANYGYTF
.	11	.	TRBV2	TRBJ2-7	TGTGCCAGCAGCCCATCCTACGAGCAGTACTTC	CASSPSYEQYF
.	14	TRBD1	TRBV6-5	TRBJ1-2	TGTGCCAGCAGGATGGACAGGAGCCGATCGGGCTACACCTTC	CASRMDRSRSGYTF